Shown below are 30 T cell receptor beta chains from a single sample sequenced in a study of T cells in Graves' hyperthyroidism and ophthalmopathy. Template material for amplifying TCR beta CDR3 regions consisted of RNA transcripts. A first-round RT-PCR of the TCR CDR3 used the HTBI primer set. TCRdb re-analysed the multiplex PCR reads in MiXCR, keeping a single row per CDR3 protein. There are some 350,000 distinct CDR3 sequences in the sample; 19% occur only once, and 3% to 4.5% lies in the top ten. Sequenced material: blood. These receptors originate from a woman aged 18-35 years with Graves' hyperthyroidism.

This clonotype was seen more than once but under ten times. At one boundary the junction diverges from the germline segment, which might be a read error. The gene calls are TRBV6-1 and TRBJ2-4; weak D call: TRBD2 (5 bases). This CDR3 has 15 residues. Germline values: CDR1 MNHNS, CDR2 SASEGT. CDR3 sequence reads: CASSPRRGAKNIKYF. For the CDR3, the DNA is TGTGCCAGCAGTCCCCGACGGGGAGCCAAAAACATTAAGTACTTC.

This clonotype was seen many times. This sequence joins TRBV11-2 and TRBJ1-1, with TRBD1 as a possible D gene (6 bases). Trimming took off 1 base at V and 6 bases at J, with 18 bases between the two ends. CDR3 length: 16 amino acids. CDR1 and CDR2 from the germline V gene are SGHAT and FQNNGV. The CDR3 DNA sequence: TGTGCCAGCAGCTTAGGAAAGGGAGGGGGAGGTCCTGAAGCTTTCTTT. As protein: CASSLGKGGGGPEAFF.

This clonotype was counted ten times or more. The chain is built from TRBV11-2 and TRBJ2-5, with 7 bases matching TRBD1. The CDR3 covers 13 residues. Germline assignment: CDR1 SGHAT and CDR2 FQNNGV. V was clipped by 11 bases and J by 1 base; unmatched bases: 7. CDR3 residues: CAGSGTVQETQYF. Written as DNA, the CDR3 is TGTGCCGGGTCCGGGACAGTCCAAGAGACCCAGTACTTC.

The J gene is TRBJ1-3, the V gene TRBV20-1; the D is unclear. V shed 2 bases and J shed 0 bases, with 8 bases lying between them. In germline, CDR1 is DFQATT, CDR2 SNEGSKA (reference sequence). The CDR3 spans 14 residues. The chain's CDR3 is CSARQGSSGNTIYF. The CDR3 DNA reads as TGCAGTGCTAGACAAGGGAGCTCTGGAAACACCATATATTTT.

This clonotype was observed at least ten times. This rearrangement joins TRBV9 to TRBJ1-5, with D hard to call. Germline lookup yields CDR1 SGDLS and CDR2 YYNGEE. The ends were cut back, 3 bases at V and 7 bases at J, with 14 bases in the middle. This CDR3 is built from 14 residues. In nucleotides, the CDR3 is TGTGCCAGCAGCGCCCGCGGGGAACACCAGCCCCAGCATTTT. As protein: CASSARGEHQPQHF. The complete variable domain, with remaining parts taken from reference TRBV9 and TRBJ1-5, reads DSGVTQTPKHLITATGQRVTLRCSPRSGDLSVYWYQQSLDQGLQFLIQYYNGEERAKGNILERFSAQQFPDLHSELNLSSLELGDSALYFCASSARGEHQPQHFGDGTRLSIL.

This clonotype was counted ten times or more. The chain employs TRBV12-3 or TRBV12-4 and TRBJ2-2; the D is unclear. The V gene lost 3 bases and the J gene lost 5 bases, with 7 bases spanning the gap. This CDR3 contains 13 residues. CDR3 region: CASSFWSTGELFF. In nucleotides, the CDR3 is TGTGCCAGCAGTTTTTGGTCGACCGGGGAGCTGTTTTTT.

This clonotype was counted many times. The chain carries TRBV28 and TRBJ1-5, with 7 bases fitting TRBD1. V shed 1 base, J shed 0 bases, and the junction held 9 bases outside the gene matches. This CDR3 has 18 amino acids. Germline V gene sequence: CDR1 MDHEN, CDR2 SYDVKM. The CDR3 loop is CASSLLTGFPYSNQPQHF. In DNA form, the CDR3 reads TGTGCCAGCAGTTTATTGACAGGGTTCCCCTATAGCAATCAGCCCCAGCATTTT.

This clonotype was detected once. The CDR3 loop reads CASSVEGAATEAFF. For the CDR3, the DNA is TGTGCCAGCAGTGTGGAGGGGGCTGCCACTGAAGCTTTCTTT. The chain couples TRBV25-1 to TRBJ1-1; 7 bases fit TRBD1. CDR1 is MGHDK and CDR2 is SYGVNS in the germline V gene. CDR3 length: 14 amino acids. J gave up 4 bases and V 4 bases, and 6 bases lay outside the gene matches.

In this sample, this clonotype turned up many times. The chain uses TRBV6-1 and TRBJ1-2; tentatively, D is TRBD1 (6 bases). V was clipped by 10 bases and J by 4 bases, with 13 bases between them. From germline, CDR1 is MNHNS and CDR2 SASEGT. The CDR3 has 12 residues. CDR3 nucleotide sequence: TGTGCCACTCGGGGGGCGAGCTATGGCTACACCTTC. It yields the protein CATRGASYGYTF.

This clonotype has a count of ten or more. The CDR3 DNA reads as TGTGCCAGCAGTCGAGAACCGGGACAGGCAAGAGCTAACTATGGCTACACCTTC. It translates to CASSREPGQARANYGYTF. The V gene is TRBV7-8, the J gene TRBJ1-2, with TRBD1 matching 8 bases. This CDR3 spans 18 amino acids. After removal of 6 bases from V and 0 bases from J, the junction contained 15 bases not matched to a gene. Germline CDR1 SGHVS, CDR2 FQNEAQ.

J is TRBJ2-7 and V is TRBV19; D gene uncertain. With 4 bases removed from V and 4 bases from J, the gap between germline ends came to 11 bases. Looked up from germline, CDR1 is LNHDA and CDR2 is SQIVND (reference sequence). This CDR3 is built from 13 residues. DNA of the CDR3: TGTGCCAGTAGTAACAGTCCCTTTTACGAGCAGTACTTC. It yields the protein CASSNSPFYEQYF.

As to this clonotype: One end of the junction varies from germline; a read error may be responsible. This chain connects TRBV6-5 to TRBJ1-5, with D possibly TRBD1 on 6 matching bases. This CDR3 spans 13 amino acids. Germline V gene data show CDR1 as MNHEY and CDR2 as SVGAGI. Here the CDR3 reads CPSSYLDRGFQHF. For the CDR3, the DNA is TGTCCCAGCAGTTACCTTGATAGGGGGTTCCAGCATTTT.

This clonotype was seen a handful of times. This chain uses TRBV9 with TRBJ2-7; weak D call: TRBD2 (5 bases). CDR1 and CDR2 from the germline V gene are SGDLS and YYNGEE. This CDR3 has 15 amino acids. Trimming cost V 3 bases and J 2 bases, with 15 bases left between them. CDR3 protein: CASSASSEVPYEQYF. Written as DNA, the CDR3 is TGTGCCAGCAGCGCCTCCTCGGAGGTTCCCTACGAGCAGTACTTC.

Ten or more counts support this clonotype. In DNA form, the CDR3 reads TGTGCCAGCAGCTTAGACTCTGTCTATGGCTACACCTTC. Protein sequence: CASSLDSVYGYTF. The chain uses TRBV7-9 and TRBJ1-2, with D unresolved. V shed 1 base and J shed 4 bases, with 7 bases lying between them. This CDR3 contains 13 residues. CDR1 is SEHNR and CDR2 is FQNEAQ in the germline V gene (reference sequence). Using reference TRBV7-9 and TRBJ1-2 for the parts outside the CDR3, the full variable domain is DTGVSQNPRHKITKRGQNVTFRCDPISEHNRLYWYRQTLGQGPEFLTYFQNEAQLEKSRLLSDRFSAERPKGSFSTLEIQRTEQGDSAMYLCASSLDSVYGYTFGSGTRLTVV.

The CDR3 is CASSYLQGDGYGYTF. CDR3 nucleotide sequence: TGTGCCAGCAGTTATCTACAGGGCGACGGCTATGGCTACACCTTC. This sequence joins TRBV6-5 and TRBJ1-2; tentative D call: TRBD1 (6 bases). Deletions cut 3 bases from V and 4 bases from J, with 15 bases between. The CDR3 extends over 15 amino acids. Per germline, CDR1 MNHEY and CDR2 SVGAGI.

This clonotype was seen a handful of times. CDR3 sequence reads: CSARDSGRGAQETQYF. CDR3 coding DNA: TGCAGTGCTAGAGATTCGGGGCGGGGGGCCCAAGAGACCCAGTACTTC. The chain has TRBV20-1 and TRBJ2-5; TRBD2 aligns across 8 bases. Germline V gene data show CDR1 as DFQATT and CDR2 as SNEGSKA (reference sequence). The CDR3 runs to 16 residues. V shed 0 bases and J 1 base; nucleotides not matched to a gene: 7.

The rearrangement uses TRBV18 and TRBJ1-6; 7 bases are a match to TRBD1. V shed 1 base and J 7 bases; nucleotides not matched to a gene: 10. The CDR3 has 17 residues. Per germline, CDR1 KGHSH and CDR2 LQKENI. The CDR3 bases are TGTGCCAGCTCACCACGAGGGACAGAGCCCCCGAATTCACCCCTCCACTTT. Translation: CASSPRGTEPPNSPLHF.

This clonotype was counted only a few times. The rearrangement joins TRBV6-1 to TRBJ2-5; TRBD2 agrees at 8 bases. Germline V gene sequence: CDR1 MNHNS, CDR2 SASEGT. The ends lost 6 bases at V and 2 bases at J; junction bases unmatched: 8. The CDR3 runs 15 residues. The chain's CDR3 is CASSRGGGPQETQYF. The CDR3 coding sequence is TGTGCCAGCAGCCGGGGGGGGGGACCTCAAGAGACCCAGTACTTC.

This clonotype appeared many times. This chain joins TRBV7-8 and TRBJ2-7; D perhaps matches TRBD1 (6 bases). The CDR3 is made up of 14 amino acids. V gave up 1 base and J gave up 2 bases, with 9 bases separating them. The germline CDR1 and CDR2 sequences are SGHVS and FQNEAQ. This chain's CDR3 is CASSLEPGAYEQYF. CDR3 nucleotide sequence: TGTGCCAGCAGCTTAGAGCCAGGGGCCTACGAGCAGTACTTC. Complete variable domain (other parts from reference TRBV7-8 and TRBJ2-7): GAGVSQSPRYKVAKRGQDVALRCDPISGHVSLFWYQQALGQGPEFLTYFQNEAQLDKSGLPSDRFFAERPEGSVSTLKIQRTQQEDSAVYLCASSLEPGAYEQYFGPGTRLTVT.

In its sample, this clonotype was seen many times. CDR3 sequence (DNA): TGTGCCATCAGTGAGAACAGGGTGGGAAATCAGCCCCAGCATTTT. This gives the protein CAISENRVGNQPQHF. V usage is TRBV10-3 and J usage is TRBJ1-5, with D tentatively TRBD1 (6 bases). Germline V gene data show CDR1 as ENHRY and CDR2 as SYGVKD. V dropped 2 bases and J dropped 4 bases, with 12 bases sitting between them. This CDR3 has 15 residues.

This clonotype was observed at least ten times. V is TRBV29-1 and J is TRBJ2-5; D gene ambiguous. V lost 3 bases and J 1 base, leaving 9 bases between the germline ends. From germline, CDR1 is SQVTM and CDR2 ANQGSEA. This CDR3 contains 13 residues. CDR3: CSVDLVVQETQYF. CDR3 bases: TGCAGCGTTGATCTAGTAGTCCAAGAGACCCAGTACTTC. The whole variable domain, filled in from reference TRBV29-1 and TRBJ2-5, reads SAVISQKPSRDICQRGTSLTIQCQVDSQVTMMFWYRQQPGQSLTLIATANQGSEATYESGFVIDKFPISRPNLTFSTLTVSNMSPEDSSIYLCSVDLVVQETQYFGPGTRLLVL.

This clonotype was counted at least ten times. The CDR3 spells CASSLLLGTNTGELFF. Written as DNA, the CDR3 is TGTGCCAGCAGCTTACTCTTGGGAACCAACACCGGGGAGCTGTTTTTT. The V call is TRBV7-8, the J call TRBJ2-2; no reliable D call. Looked up from germline, CDR1 is SGHVS and CDR2 is FQNEAQ. V was clipped by 2 bases and J by 2 bases, with 12 bases between them. The CDR3 consists of 16 residues.

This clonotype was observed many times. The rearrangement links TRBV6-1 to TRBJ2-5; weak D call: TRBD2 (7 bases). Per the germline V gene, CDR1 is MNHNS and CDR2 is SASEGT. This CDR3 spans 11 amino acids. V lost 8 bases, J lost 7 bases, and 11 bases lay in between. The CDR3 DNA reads TGTGCCAGCGGGGGGGCCGGGACCCAGTACTTC. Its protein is CASGGAGTQYF.

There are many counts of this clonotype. The CDR3 loop is CASSPATGNTEAFF. The CDR3 DNA follows: TGTGCCAGCAGTCCCGCGACAGGGAACACTGAAGCTTTCTTT. The rearrangement uses TRBV12-3 or TRBV12-4 and TRBJ1-1; maybe TRBD1 (6 bases). The CDR3 sequence is 14 residues long. Trimming pared 5 bases from V and 1 base from J, leaving 11 bases between.

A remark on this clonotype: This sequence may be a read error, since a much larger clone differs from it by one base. CDR3 sequence: CASSSRTGVNTEAFF. CDR3 DNA: TGCGCCAGCAGTTCGCGGACAGGGGTTAACACTGAAGCTTTCTTT. This sequence joins TRBV5-1 and TRBJ1-1; 9 bases align to TRBD1. The length of the CDR3 is 15 residues. V shed 5 bases and J 2 bases; nucleotides not matched to a gene: 7. Germline CDR1 and CDR2: SGHRS and YFSETQ.

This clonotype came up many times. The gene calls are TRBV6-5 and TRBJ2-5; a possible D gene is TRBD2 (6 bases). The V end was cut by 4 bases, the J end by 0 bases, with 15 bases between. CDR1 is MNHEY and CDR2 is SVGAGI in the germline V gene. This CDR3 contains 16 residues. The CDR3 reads CASSSLTGEYQETQYF. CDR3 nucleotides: TGTGCCAGCAGTTCTCTAACGGGGGAATACCAAGAGACCCAGTACTTC.

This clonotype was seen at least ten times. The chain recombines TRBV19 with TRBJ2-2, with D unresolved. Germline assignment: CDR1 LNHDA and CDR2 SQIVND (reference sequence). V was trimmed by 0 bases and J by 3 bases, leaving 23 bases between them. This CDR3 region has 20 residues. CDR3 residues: CASSIDPGIRNLVDTGELFF. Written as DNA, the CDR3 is TGTGCCAGTAGTATAGATCCAGGAATCAGAAACCTGGTGGACACCGGGGAGCTGTTTTTT.

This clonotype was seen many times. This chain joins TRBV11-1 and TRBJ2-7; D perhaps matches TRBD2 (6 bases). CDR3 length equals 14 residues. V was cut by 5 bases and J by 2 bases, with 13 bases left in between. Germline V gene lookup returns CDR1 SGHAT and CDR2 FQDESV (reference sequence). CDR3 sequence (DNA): TGTGCCAGCAGCCAGACCGGGACTCCCTACGAGCAGTACTTC. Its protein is CASSQTGTPYEQYF. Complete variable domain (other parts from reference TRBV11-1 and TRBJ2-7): EAEVAQSPRYKITEKSQAVAFWCDPISGHATLYWYRQILGQGPELLVQFQDESVVDDSQLPKDRFSAERLKGVDSTLKIQPAELGDSAMYLCASSQTGTPYEQYFGPGTRLTVT.

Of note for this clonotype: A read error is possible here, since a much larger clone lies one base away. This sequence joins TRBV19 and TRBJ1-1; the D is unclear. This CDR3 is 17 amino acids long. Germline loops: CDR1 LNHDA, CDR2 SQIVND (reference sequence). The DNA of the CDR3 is TGTGCCAGTGGTATCTCTGCGTCCGGCGGAGGCCCCACTGAAGCTTTCTTT. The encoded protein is CASGISASGGGPTEAFF.

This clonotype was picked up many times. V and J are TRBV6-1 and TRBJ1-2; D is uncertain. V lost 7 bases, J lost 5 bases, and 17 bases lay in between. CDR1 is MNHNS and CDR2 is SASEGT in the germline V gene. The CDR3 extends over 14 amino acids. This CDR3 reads CASIEDPPAYGYTF. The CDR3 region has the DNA TGTGCCAGCATAGAAGACCCACCGGCATATGGCTACACCTTC.